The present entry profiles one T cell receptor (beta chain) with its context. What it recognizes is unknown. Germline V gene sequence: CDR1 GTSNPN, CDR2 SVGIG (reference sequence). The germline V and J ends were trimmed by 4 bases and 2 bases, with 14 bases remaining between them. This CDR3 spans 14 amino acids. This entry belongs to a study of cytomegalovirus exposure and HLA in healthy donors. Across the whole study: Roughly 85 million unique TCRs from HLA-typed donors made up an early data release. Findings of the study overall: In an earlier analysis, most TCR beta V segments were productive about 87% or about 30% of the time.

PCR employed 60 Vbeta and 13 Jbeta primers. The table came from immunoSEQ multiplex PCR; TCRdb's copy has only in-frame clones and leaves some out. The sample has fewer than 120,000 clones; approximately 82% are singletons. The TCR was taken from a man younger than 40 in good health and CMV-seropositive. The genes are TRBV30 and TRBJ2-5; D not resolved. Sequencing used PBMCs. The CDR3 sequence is CAWTRGDGQETQYF. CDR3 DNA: TGTGCCTGGACTCGAGGAGACGGACAAGAGACCCAGTACTTC. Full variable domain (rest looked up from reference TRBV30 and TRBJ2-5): SQTIHQWPATLVQPVGSPLSLECTVEGTSNPNLYWYRQAAGRGLQLLFYSVGIGQISSEVPQNLSASRPQDRQFILSSKKLLLSDSGFYLCAWTRGDGQETQYFGPGTRLLVL.